A single sample is the source of the 17 T cell receptor beta chains below, sequenced in a study of beta chain features in type 1 diabetes. Regarding the study as a whole: The study found moderately but significantly shorter TCRB CDR3s in all four CD4+ subsets of Type 1 diabetes patients.

What was sequenced were expressed TCRB transcripts, since all of the isolated RNA had been reverse transcribed. Assay used: immunoSEQ multiplex PCR; TCRdb lists only in-frame clones, some missing. Here the sample spans approximately 170,000 clones, roughly 8% being singletons. These receptors have no known antigen. Sequencing input: central memory CD4+ T cells from blood. Source of these receptors: a man in his late teens or twenties with type 1 diabetes.

This clone was found a few times. This sequence joins TRBV7-2 and TRBJ2-7, with D perhaps TRBD1 (5 bases). The germline V and J ends were trimmed by 2 bases and 0 bases, with 14 bases remaining between them. The CDR3 has 16 residues. The germline V gene has CDR1 SGHTA and CDR2 FQGNSA. The CDR3 region is CASSLWLAGSSYEQYF. The CDR3 nucleotides are TGTGCCAGCAGCTTATGGTTGGCAGGGTCCTCCTACGAGCAGTACTTC.

This clone came up a few times. This is likely a read error, given that the CDR3 carries no conserved phenylalanine or tryptophan at its end. It is unclear where the CDR3 begins or ends on the DNA, so no DNA is shown, and the CDR3 is as TCRdb lists it. The V gene is TRBV28, the J gene TRBJ1-5; TRBD1, the table's D call, was not compared with the DNA. The CDR3 region is 12 residues in length, termini included. CDR1 is MDHEN, CDR2 SYDVKM, per germline. CDR3 sequence reads: CASSSTLDSLKY.

This clone has only a few counts. The chain carries TRBV4-3 and TRBJ2-3, with 8 nucleotides matching TRBD1. The CDR3 is 16 residues long. Germline CDR1 and CDR2: LGHNA and YSLEER. With 0 bases clipped from V and 2 bases from J, the junction kept 4 bases outside the gene matches. CDR3 bases: TGCGCCAGCAGCCAAGAGCACAGGGGGGTCACAGATACGCAGTATTTT. Residues: CASSQEHRGVTDTQYF.

The V call is TRBV28, the J call TRBJ2-5; D call uncertain. Trimming cost V 3 bases and J 11 bases, with 16 bases left between them. The germline V gene encodes CDR1 MDHEN and CDR2 SYDVKM. The CDR3 contains 13 residues. The CDR3 is CASSFPDRESQYF. The CDR3 DNA follows: TGTGCCAGCAGTTTCCCCGATCGCGAGTCACAGTACTTC.

The chain is built from TRBV6-1 and TRBJ1-5, with D unclear. V lost 0 bases and J 5 bases, leaving 5 bases between the germline ends. The germline V gene encodes CDR1 MNHNS and CDR2 SASEGT. The CDR3 contains 13 residues. The CDR3 reads CASSEAPDQPQHF. The CDR3 bases are TGTGCCAGCAGTGAAGCCCCTGATCAGCCCCAGCATTTT.

V gene TRBV30 combines with J gene TRBJ1-3, with D uncertain. V lost 6 bases, J lost 2 bases, and 8 bases lay in between. In germline, CDR1 is GTSNPN, CDR2 SVGIG (reference sequence). The CDR3 extends over 12 amino acids. The DNA of the CDR3 is TGTGCCTGCCTATTCACTGGAAACACCATATATTTT. It codes for CACLFTGNTIYF.

This clone has just a few counts. This sequence joins TRBV7-2 and TRBJ2-7, with D possibly TRBD2 on 5 matching bases. CDR1 and CDR2 (germline): SGHTA, FQGNSA. Deletions cut 3 bases from V and 6 bases from J, with 12 bases between. The CDR3 contains 13 residues. As DNA, the CDR3 is TGTGCCAGCAGCTTTGGACTGACCTCCGAGCAGTACTTC. Protein: CASSFGLTSEQYF.

J is TRBJ1-6 and V is TRBV5-5, with a tentative D call TRBD1 (6 bases). V dropped 0 bases and J dropped 10 bases, with 14 bases sitting between them. Germline assignment: CDR1 SGHKS and CDR2 YYEKEE (reference sequence). The CDR3 runs to 15 residues. The CDR3 DNA sequence: TGTGCCAGCAGCTTGGACGAGGACAGTCAATCACCCCTCCACTTT. The encoded protein is CASSLDEDSQSPLHF.

This clone was counted a few times. V gene TRBV2 combines with J gene TRBJ2-3; D is unresolved. CDR1 is SNHLY, CDR2 FYNNEI, per germline. V was pared by 4 bases and J by 5 bases, with 7 bases between. The CDR3 loop spans 12 amino acids. Here the CDR3 DNA reads TGTGCCAGCAGTGGCCACAGAGATACGCAGTATTTT. Its protein product is CASSGHRDTQYF.

This clone was found a few times. The V and J genes are TRBV7-2 and TRBJ2-1, with D tentatively TRBD2 (5 bases). CDR1 SGHTA and CDR2 FQGNSA come from the germline V gene. The CDR3 has 15 residues. The germline V and J ends were trimmed by 6 bases and 0 bases, with 12 bases remaining between them. CDR3 sequence: CASRFTSSSYNEQFF. In DNA, the CDR3 is TGTGCCAGCAGGTTTACTAGTTCCTCCTACAATGAGCAGTTCTTC.

The sample holds many counts of this clone. J is TRBJ2-2 and V is TRBV30; D call uncertain. The CDR3 has 13 residues. Germline CDR1 is GTSNPN and CDR2 is SVGIG (reference sequence). V lost 3 bases to trimming and J lost 8 bases, with 13 bases between them. The CDR3 sequence is CAWSLGRFGELFF. DNA for the CDR3: TGTGCCTGGAGCCTCGGTCGGTTTGGGGAGCTGTTTTTT.

This clone was detected only a few times. This chain joins TRBV6-6 and TRBJ2-1, with 7 bases that match TRBD2. J gave up 6 bases and V 2 bases, and 7 bases lay outside the gene matches. Germline CDR1 and CDR2: MNHNY and SVGAGI (reference sequence). The CDR3 contains 15 residues. The CDR3 here is CASSYRGREGNEQFF. The CDR3 nucleotides are TGTGCCAGCAGTTACAGAGGCAGGGAGGGCAATGAGCAGTTCTTC.

The chain has TRBV14 and TRBJ2-2; TRBD1 agrees at 7 bases. Trimming at V came to 2 bases and at J to 2 bases, leaving 8 bases not matched to a gene. This CDR3 is 17 amino acids long. Germline CDR1 reads SGHDN; CDR2 reads FVKESK. CDR3 sequence: CASSQSLGTVNTGELFF. The CDR3 DNA follows: TGTGCCAGCAGCCAATCCTTGGGGACAGTAAACACCGGGGAGCTGTTTTTT.

The chain employs TRBV27 and TRBJ2-1; 7 bases align to TRBD2. This CDR3 is 16 amino acids long. Trimming cost V 2 bases and J 0 bases; bases outside gene matches: 4. Looked up from germline, CDR1 is MNHEY and CDR2 is SMNVEV (reference sequence). CDR3 nucleotide sequence: TGTGCCAGCAGTTTACAGGGCGGGAGCTCCTACAATGAGCAGTTCTTC. Its translation: CASSLQGGSSYNEQFF.

This clone has more than one count but fewer than ten. V and J are TRBV19 and TRBJ2-1; 15 bases align to TRBD2. The CDR3 runs 14 residues. Germline V gene data show CDR1 as LNHDA and CDR2 as SQIVND (reference sequence). Germline trimming cut 5 bases from V and 10 bases from J; bases unmatched to any gene: 3. CDR3: CASSLGLAGGEQFF. CDR3 in DNA: TGTGCCAGTAGTCTAGGACTAGCGGGAGGGGAGCAGTTCTTC.

J is TRBJ1-4 and V is TRBV7-2; no firm D call. Trimming pared 5 bases from V and 4 bases from J, leaving 8 bases between. The CDR3 is 13 amino acids. CDR1 is SGHTA, CDR2 FQGNSA, per germline. CDR3: CASSPGVNEKLFF. The CDR3 DNA sequence: TGTGCCAGCAGCCCCGGGGTTAATGAAAAACTGTTTTTT. Full variable domain (outside the CDR3, taken from reference TRBV7-2 and TRBJ1-4): GAGVSQSPSNKVTEKGKDVELRCDPISGHTALYWYRQSLGQGLEFLIYFQGNSAPDKSGLPSDRFSAERTGGSVSTLTIQRTQQEDSAVYLCASSPGVNEKLFFGSGTQLSVL.

The chain combines TRBV23-1 with TRBJ1-1; weak D call: TRBD1 (5 bases). TRBV23-1 is placed among ORFs of uncertain function. The CDR3 consists of 15 residues. Trimming removed 8 bases at V and 4 bases at J, with 20 bases between. The CDR3 is CASRNPGIGVTEAFF. CDR3 nucleotides: TGCGCCAGCCGGAACCCAGGGATCGGCGTCACTGAAGCTTTCTTT.